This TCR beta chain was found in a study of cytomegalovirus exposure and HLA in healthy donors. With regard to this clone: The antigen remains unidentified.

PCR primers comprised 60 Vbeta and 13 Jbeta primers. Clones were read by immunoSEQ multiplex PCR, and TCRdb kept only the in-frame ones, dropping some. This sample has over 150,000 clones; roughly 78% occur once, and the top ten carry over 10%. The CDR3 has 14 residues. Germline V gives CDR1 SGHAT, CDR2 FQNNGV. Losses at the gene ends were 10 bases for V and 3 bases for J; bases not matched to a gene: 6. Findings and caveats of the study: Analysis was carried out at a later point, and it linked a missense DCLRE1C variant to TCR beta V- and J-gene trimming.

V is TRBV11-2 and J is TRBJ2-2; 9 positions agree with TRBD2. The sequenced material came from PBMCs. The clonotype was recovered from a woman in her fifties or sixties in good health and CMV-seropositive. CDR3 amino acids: CATAGGRDTGELFF. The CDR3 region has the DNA TGTGCCACTGCGGGGGGGCGCGACACCGGGGAGCTGTTTTTT.